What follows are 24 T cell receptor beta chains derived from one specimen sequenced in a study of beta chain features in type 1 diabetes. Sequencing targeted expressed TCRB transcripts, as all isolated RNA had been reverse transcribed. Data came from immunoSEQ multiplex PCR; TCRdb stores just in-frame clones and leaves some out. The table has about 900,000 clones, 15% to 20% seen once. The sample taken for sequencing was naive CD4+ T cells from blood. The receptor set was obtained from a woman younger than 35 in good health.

Here the CDR3 DNA reads TGTGCCAGCTCACCAAACCGGGCCGAGGATCAGCCCCAGCATTTT. This translates into CASSPNRAEDQPQHF. The chain couples TRBV18 to TRBJ1-5; no reliable D call. Germline CDR1 KGHSH, CDR2 LQKENI. Trimming removed 2 bases at V and 5 bases at J, with 13 bases between. This CDR3 contains 15 residues. The complete variable domain, with remaining parts taken from reference TRBV18 and TRBJ1-5, reads NAGVMQNPRHLVRRRGQEARLRCSPMKGHSHVYWYRQLPEEGLKFMVYLQKENIIDESGMPKERFSAEFPKEGPSILRIQQVVRGDSAAYFCASSPNRAEDQPQHFGDGTRLSIL.

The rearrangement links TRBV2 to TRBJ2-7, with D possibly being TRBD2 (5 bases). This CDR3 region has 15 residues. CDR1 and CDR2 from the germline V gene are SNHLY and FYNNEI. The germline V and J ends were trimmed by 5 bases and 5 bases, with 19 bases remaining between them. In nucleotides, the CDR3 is TGTGCCAGCAGTTCGATGGGGAGTCTCGCCGACGAGCAGTACTTC. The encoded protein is CASSSMGSLADEQYF.

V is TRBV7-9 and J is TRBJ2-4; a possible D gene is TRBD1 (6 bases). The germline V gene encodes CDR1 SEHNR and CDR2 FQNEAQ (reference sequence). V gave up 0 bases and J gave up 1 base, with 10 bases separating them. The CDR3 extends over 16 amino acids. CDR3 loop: CASSLAFQGAKNIQYF. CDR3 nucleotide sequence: TGTGCCAGCAGCTTAGCGTTTCAGGGGGCCAAAAACATTCAGTACTTC.

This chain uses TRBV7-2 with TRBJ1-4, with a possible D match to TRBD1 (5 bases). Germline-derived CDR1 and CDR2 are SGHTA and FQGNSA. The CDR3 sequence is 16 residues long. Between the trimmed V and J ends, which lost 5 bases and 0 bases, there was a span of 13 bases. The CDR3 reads CASSPGATATNEKLFF. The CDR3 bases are TGTGCCAGCAGCCCCGGTGCGACAGCAACTAATGAAAAACTGTTTTTT.

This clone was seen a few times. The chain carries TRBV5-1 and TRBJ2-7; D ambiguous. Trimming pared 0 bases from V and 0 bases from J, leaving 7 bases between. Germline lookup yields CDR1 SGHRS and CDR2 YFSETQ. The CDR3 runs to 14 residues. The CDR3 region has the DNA TGCGCCAGCAGCTTGGTAGCCAGCTCCTACGAGCAGTACTTC. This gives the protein CASSLVASSYEQYF.

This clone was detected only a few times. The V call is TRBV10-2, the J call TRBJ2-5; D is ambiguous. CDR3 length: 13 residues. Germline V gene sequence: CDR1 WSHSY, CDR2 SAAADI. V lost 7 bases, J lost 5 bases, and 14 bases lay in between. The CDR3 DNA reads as TGCGCCAGCAAGGTGTCGGGTCCGGAGACCCAGTACTTC. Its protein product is CASKVSGPETQYF.

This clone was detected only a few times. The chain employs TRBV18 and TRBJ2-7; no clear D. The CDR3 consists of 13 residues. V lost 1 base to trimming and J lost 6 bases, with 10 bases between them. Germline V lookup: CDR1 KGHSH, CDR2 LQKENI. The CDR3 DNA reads TGTGCCAGCTCACCACGGTCCCGACGCGAGCAGTACTTC. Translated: CASSPRSRREQYF.

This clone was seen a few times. The CDR3 DNA sequence: TGTGCCAGCTCACCGGGGACTACCTCGGTCGAGCAGTACTTC. Its protein is CASSPGTTSVEQYF. The chain joins TRBV18 to TRBJ2-7; 7 nucleotides match TRBD2. The CDR3 has 14 residues. Per the germline V gene, CDR1 is KGHSH and CDR2 is LQKENI. With V trimmed by 3 bases and J by 6 bases, 8 bases remained unmatched. Variable domain in full (rest from reference TRBV18 and TRBJ2-7): NAGVMQNPRHLVRRRGQEARLRCSPMKGHSHVYWYRQLPEEGLKFMVYLQKENIIDESGMPKERFSAEFPKEGPSILRIQQVVRGDSAAYFCASSPGTTSVEQYFGPGTRLTVT.

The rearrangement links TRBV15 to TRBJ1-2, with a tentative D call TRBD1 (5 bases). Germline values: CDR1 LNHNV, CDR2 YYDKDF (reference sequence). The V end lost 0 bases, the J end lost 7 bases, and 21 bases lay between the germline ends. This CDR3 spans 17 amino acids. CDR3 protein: CATSRDGSRDSSPGYTF. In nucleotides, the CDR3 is TGTGCCACCAGCAGAGATGGGTCCCGCGACAGTTCGCCTGGCTACACCTTC.

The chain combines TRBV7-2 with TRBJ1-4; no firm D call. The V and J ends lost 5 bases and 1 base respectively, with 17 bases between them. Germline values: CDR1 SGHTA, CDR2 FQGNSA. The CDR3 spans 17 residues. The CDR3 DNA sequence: TGTGCCAGCAGCCACCGACCCGTTGTTAGAACTAATGAAAAACTGTTTTTT. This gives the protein CASSHRPVVRTNEKLFF.

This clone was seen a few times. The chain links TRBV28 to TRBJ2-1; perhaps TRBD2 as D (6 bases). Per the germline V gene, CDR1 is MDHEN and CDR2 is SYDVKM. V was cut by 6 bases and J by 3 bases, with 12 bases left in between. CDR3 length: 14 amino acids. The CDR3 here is CASRLSGFYNEQFF. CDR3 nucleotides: TGTGCCAGCAGACTTAGCGGCTTCTACAATGAGCAGTTCTTC.

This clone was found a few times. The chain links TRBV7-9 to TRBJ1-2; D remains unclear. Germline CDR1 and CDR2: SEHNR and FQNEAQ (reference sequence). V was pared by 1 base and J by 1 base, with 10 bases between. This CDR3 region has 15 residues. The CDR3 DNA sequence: TGTGCCAGCAGCTTAGATCGTGACTATAACTATGGCTACACCTTC. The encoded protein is CASSLDRDYNYGYTF. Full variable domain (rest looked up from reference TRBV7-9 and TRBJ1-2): DTGVSQNPRHKITKRGQNVTFRCDPISEHNRLYWYRQTLGQGPEFLTYFQNEAQLEKSRLLSDRFSAERPKGSFSTLEIQRTEQGDSAMYLCASSLDRDYNYGYTFGSGTRLTVV.

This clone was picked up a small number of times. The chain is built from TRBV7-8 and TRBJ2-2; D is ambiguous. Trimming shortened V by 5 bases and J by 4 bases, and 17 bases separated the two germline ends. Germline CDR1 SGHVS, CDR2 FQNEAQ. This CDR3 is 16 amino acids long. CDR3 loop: CASSGYYEVRTGELFF. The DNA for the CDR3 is TGTGCCAGCAGCGGATACTATGAAGTTCGCACCGGGGAGCTGTTTTTT.

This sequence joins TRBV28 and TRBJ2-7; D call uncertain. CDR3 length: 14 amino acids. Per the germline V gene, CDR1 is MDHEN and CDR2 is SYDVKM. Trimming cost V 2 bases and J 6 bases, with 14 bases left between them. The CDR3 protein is CASSLLTSRAEQYF. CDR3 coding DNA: TGTGCCAGCAGTTTACTTACCTCACGGGCCGAGCAGTACTTC.

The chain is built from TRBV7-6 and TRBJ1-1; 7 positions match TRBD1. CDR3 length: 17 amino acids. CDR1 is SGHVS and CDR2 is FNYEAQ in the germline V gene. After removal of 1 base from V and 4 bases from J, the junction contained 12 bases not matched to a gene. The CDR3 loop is CASSLGLGTALGTEAFF. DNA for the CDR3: TGTGCCAGCAGCTTAGGGCTGGGGACAGCCTTGGGCACTGAAGCTTTCTTT.

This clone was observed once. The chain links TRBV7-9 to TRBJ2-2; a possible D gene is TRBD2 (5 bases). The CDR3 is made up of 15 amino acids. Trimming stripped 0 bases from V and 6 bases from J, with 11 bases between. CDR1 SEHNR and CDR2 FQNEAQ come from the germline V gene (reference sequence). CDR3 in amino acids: CASSLASGYAGELFF. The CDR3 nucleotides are TGTGCCAGCAGCTTAGCGTCGGGGTACGCCGGGGAGCTGTTTTTT.

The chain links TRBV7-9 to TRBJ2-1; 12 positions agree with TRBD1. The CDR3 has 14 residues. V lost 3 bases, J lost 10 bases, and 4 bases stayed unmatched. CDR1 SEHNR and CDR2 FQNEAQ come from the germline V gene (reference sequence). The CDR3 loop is CASSFRDRGQEQFF. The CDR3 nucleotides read TGTGCCAGCAGCTTTCGGGACAGGGGGCAAGAGCAGTTCTTC.

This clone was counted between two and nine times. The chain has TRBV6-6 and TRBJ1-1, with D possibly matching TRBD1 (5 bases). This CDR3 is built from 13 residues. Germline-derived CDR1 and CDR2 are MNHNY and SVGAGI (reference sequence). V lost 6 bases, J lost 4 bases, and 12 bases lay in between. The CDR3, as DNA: TGTGCCAGCAGCCGCTTGGGGGGCACTGAAGCTTTCTTT. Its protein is CASSRLGGTEAFF.

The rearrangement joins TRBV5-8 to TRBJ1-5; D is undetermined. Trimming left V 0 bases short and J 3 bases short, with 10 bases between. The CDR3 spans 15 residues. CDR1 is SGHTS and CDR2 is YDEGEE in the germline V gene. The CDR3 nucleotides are TGTGCCAGCAGCTTGGGGCACCCTAACAATCAGCCCCAGCATTTT. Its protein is CASSLGHPNNQPQHF.

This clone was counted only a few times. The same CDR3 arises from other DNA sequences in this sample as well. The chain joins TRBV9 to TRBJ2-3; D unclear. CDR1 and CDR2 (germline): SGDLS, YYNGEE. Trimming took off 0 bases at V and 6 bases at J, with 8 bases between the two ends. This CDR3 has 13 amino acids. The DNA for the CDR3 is TGTGCCAGCAGCGTAGGGCCGGGCGATACGCAGTATTTT. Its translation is CASSVGPGDTQYF.

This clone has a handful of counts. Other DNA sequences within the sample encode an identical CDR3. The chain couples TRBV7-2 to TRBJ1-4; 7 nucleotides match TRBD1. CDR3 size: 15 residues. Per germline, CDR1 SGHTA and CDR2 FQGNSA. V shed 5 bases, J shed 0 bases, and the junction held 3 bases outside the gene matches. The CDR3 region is CASSPDRATNEKLFF. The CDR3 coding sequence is TGTGCCAGCAGCCCTGACAGGGCAACTAATGAAAAACTGTTTTTT. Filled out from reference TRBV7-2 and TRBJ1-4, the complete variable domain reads GAGVSQSPSNKVTEKGKDVELRCDPISGHTALYWYRQSLGQGLEFLIYFQGNSAPDKSGLPSDRFSAERTGGSVSTLTIQRTQQEDSAVYLCASSPDRATNEKLFFGSGTQLSVL.

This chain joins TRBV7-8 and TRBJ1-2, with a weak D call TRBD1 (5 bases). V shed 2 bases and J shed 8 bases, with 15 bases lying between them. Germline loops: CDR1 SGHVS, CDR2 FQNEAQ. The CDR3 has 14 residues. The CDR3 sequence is CASSLQGSVGGYTF. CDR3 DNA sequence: TGTGCCAGCAGCTTACAGGGCTCCGTGGGGGGCTACACCTTC.

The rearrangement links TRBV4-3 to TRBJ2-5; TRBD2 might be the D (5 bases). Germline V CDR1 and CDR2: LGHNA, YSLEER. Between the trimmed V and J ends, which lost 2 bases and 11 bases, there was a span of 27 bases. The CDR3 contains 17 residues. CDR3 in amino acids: CASSQHPHLARSEEQYF. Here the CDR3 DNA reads TGCGCCAGCAGCCAACACCCCCACTTAGCGCGATCGGAGGAGCAGTACTTC.

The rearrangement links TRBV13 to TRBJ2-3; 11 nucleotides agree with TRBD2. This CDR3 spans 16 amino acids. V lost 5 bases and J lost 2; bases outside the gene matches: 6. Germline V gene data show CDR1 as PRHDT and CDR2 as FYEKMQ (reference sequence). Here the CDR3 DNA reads TGTGCCAGCAGCCTCCGGACTAGCGGGCTCACAGATACGCAGTATTTT. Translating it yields CASSLRTSGLTDTQYF.